This T cell receptor (beta chain) was recovered during a study of response to subunit inactivated influenza vaccine. General study results and limits: Authors suggested each seasonal flu vaccination may recruit only limited numbers of new T cells.

Per the germline V gene, CDR1 is SGDLS and CDR2 is YYNGEE. The CDR3 sequence is 18 residues long. Trimming took 4 bases from V and 0 from J, leaving 20 bases between them. TCRdb itself ran the RT-PCR reads through MiXCR, one entry per CDR3 protein. Of hundreds of thousands of distinct CDR3 sequences in the sample, 12% were seen once. With respect to this clonotype: Its antigen is as yet unknown.

The TCR was taken from a man aged 45-65 years who received an inactivated influenza vaccine. J is TRBJ2-1 and V is TRBV9; D gene unclear. Here the sequenced sample was PBMCs from blood, taken on the day of vaccination. CDR3 in DNA: TGTGCCAGCAGCTCACGCGATCTAGACGACGTCTCCTACAATGAGCAGTTCTTC. Translation: CASSSRDLDDVSYNEQFF.